One TCR beta chain is described in this entry. This clonotype has a handful of counts. Its antigen remains undetermined. No base quality values were provided; no much bigger clone lies one nucleotide off. Library generation was performed with UMI-ligation and nested PCR. An equimolar mix of two oligonucleotides covering both TRBC1 and TRBC2 was used as the beta constant-region primer. The ligated cDNA went through four rounds of PCR with nested alpha and beta constant-region primers together with the SP2 primer. A single-stranded oligonucleotide containing the SP2 primer and a 12-nucleotide UMI was joined to the 3' end of the cDNA by T4 RNA ligase 1. Incubation of the ligation reaction was carried out at 16 degrees C for roughly 18-24 hours. PCR2 was usually performed as a SYBR Green qPCR and halted at a preset threshold so that over-amplification would not occur. Agencourt AMPure XP magnetic beads were used for all purifications after the first. Library amounts were measured by Qubit and library quality was assessed on a TapeStation, where the main peak was expected at around 650 bp. Pooled libraries were sequenced on an Illumina MiSeq with v2 2x251 paired-end kits, typically giving roughly 0.9-2.1 million reads per sample. Libraries were pooled at about 4 nM per sample, and about 4.5-7.5% PhiX was added to improve cluster recognition. The published analysis was carried out like this. Using tag matching that tolerated one base-pair mismatch, Decombinator assigned V and J genes to FASTQ reads that had been processed by Demultiplexor. UMIs were used by Collapsinator to correct both sequencing errors and frequency errors arising from PCR heterogeneity. CDR3Translator translated TCRs and extracted CDR3s from the conserved cysteine to the FGXG phenylalanine, flagging non-productive sequences. Repertoires were subsampled to equal numbers of UMI-defined TCRs before Gini, Shannon entropy and inverse Simpson indices were calculated. Power-law fits to clonotype abundance distributions were performed by maximum likelihood within the linear range. When run on a single naive CD8 sample, MIGEC and the pipeline yielded similar UMI counts, similar unique TCR numbers and similar clonal distributions. In one analysis, naive TCRs that were also found in any memory subset of the same donor were excluded from the naive repertoire. A set of roughly 6,600 CMV-associated CDR3 sequences, compiled from VDJdb and a published dataset, was used to search the repertoires. TCRdb reanalyzed the raw reads on its own, using fastp at Q25 for trimming and MiXCR for clone calling, and kept in-frame beta chains. Here each entry gathers all rows of one CDR3 protein and keeps the most common genes and DNA. The V and J calls shown here were made by TCRdb, not taken from the authors' results. In all, the sample holds about 150,000 distinct CDR3 sequences, and 22% of those were seen once. The top ten constitute roughly 0.1% of the sample.

The data are from a study of naive and memory T cell subsets (dated by TCRdb to the late 2010s). With regard to the full study: Sorted naive and memory T cell subsets from peripheral blood were analyzed in the study using a UMI-based, open-source pipeline for TCR alpha and beta sequencing. Complete agreement was observed between the functional CMV T cell responses and the IgG serology results. RNA was DNase-treated and reverse transcribed with TCR constant-region primers, mostly using SuperScript III.

Trimming at the junction amounts to 1 base on V and 8 bases on J, and the germline ends lie 14 bases apart. The CDR3 holds 14 amino acids from the cysteine to the phenylalanine. Just CDR3 DNA is preserved here, 42 bases in frame from base 1. CDR1 and CDR2 were assigned from the germline V gene (reference sequence) as LNHNV and YYDKDF. Results the study describes overall, beyond this receptor: The repertoire findings for the naive and memory subsets could not be validated, as no ground truth was available. In both CD4 and CD8 cells, the Gini index increased while Shannon and inverse Simpson diversity decreased from naive through CM, EM and EMRA. After error correction, only a single occurrence was seen for over 95% of naive TCR sequences, so much steeper abundance distributions were produced than in memory subsets. Clonotypes were defined as single alpha or beta chain sequences, not paired alpha/beta receptors. RNA-based TCR counts may be influenced by expression changes linked to T cell activation and differentiation. A few larger clonotypes were present in naive repertoires, particularly the CD8 repertoires, and these clonotypes were possibly memory cells re-expressing CD45RA. A power law was followed by TCR abundance, with an exponent that differed between naive and memory subsets but was consistent across the three individuals.

Separate amplification of TCR alpha and beta chain libraries was performed from the second PCR step onward. Donor CMV status was determined by IFNgamma production from CD4+ T cells after overnight stimulation of fresh PBMCs with CMV viral lysate. Using Miltenyi beads, CD4 T cells were first positively selected, and CD8 T cells were then positively selected from the CD4-negative fraction. After staining for CD3, CD4, CD8, CD45RA, CD27 and a live/dead dye, cells were sorted on a BD Aria II into four subsets based on CD45RA and CD27. Blood was obtained from a few healthy volunteers, and the blood from each volunteer was fractionated into CD4 and CD8 T cells and subsequently into four differentiation subsets. Roughly 130 ml of peripheral blood was collected from each donor, and PBMC were isolated by Ficoll-Paque PLUS density-gradient centrifugation. Sorted cells were lysed in RLT buffer, and RNA was extracted with a Qiagen RNeasy kit and stored at -80°C.

The clonotype originates from a human donor in good health. The sample was naive CD4+ T cells from blood. The cell subset or site label on this specimen signifies: naive T cells, CD45RA high CD27+. The rearrangement combines TRBV15 with TRBJ1-2; the D segment could be TRBD1, given 5 matching bases. The CDR3 protein is CATSRGGSSGGYTF. The DNA is TGTGCCACCAGCAGAGGTGGTTCCTCAGGGGGCTACACCTTC.